This record looks at one T cell receptor beta chain sequence and its context. This record comes from a study of blood T cell repertoires in COVID-19. The wider study: Whether acute or convalescent, the COVID-19 samples came from the United States, Italy and Spain. PBMCs, B-cell-depleted T cells, or T cells were the source of the cDNA or gDNA that made up the material.

V was pared by 1 base and J by 7 bases, with 11 bases between. In germline, CDR1 is SEHNR, CDR2 FQNEAQ (reference sequence). The length of the CDR3 is 14 residues. In the study's own analysis: Estimation of nucleated cell counts was performed using reference gene primer amplification. This table comes from immunoSEQ multiplex PCR, and its TCRdb copy is limited to in-frame clones, with some not included. The DNA gave D and trimming, while V, J and clone size come from that table. The sample holds some 150,000 clones, around 83% seen once. The origin of this receptor is a woman aged 45-60 years with acute or convalescent COVID-19. Input material: peripheral blood. The chain uses TRBV7-9 and TRBJ1-5; D remains unclear. CDR3 sequence reads: CASSLGAEGQPQHF. As DNA, the CDR3 is TGTGCCAGCAGCTTAGGGGCAGAGGGACAGCCCCAGCATTTT.